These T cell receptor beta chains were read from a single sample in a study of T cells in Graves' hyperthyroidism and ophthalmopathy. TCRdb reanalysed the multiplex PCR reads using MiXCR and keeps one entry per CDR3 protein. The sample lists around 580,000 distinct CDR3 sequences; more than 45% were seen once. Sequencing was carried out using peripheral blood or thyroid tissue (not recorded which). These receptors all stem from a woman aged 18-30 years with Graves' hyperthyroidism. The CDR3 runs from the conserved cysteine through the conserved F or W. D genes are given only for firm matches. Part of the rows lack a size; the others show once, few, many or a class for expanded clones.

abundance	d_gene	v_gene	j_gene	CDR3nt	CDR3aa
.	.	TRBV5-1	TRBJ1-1	TGCGCCAGCAGCCCACGGGGGAAGAACACTGAAGCTTTCTTT	CASSPRGKNTEAFF
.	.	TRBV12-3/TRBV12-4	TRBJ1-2	TGTGCCAGTAGTTTCCTTCAGGGCTGGGCCTATGGCTACACCTTC	CASSFLQGWAYGYTF
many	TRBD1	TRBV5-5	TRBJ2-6	TGTGCCAGCAGCTTGGCTGGGGGACAGGGGAGGTTTGGGGCCAACGTCCTGACTTTC	CASSLAGGQGRFGANVLTF
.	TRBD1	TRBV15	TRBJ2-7	TGTGCCACCAGTCCCGTTCCGGGACAGGGGGCCTACGAGCAGTACTTC	CATSPVPGQGAYEQYF
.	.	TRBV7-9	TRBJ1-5	TGTGCCAGCAGCATCGGGACCAATCAGCCCCAGCATTTT	CASSIGTNQPQHF
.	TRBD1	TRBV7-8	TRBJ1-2	TGTGCCAGCAGCGACCGACAGGGATCCACTGGAAACACCTTC	CASSDRQGSTGNTF
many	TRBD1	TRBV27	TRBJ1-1	TGTGCCAGCAGTTATGGGACAGGGGGTGATGGCACTGAAGCTTTCTTT	CASSYGTGGDGTEAFF
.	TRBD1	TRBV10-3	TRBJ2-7	TGTGCCATCAGTGGGGACAGGGGATCTGTCTACGAGCAGTACTTC	CAISGDRGSVYEQYF
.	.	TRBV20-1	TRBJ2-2	TGCAGTGCCAGCAGCGGCGACAAGAACACCGGGGAGCTGTTTTTT	CSASSGDKNTGELFF
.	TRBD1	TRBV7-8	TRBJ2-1	TGTGCCAGCAGCTTAGTGGGGGGGGGGACAGGGTCCTACAATGAGCAGTTCTTC	CASSLVGGGTGSYNEQFF
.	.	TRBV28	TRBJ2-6	TGTGCCAGCAGACCCAACACAGGGACGACCTCTGGGGCCAACGTCCTGACTTTC	CASRPNTGTTSGANVLTF
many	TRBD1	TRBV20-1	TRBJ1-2	TGCAGTGCCCAAGGAAACAGGGGGCAAGACTATGGCTACACCTTC	CSAQGNRGQDYGYTF